These 31 T cell receptor beta chains were sequenced from one sample in a study of control samples from healthy donors and cancer patients. Profiling relied on immunoSEQ multiplex PCR, and the TCRdb table lists in-frame clones only, not all of them. In the table there are 210,000 or so clones, 90% to 95% of which are singletons. Input material: blood. The receptor set was obtained from a man in his thirties or forties in good health.

The V call is TRBV7-2, the J call TRBJ1-6, with D possibly being TRBD1 (6 bases). Germline V gene data show CDR1 as SGHTA and CDR2 as FQGNSA. The CDR3 has 15 residues. Trimming left V 3 bases short and J 4 bases short, with 10 bases between. For the CDR3, the DNA is TGTGCCAGCAGCTTGAAACAGGGTTATAATTCACCCCTCCACTTT. Protein product: CASSLKQGYNSPLHF.

The chain links TRBV19 to TRBJ1-4, with D possibly TRBD1 on 5 matching bases. Germline assignment: CDR1 LNHDA and CDR2 SQIVND (reference sequence). This CDR3 has 14 residues. Trimming took 7 bases from V and 5 from J, leaving 14 bases between them. This CDR3 reads CASTEGRANEKLFF. CDR3 nucleotides: TGTGCCAGTACCGAGGGGAGGGCCAATGAAAAACTGTTTTTT. The variable domain in full, completed from reference TRBV19 and TRBJ1-4, reads DGGITQSPKYLFRKEGQNVTLSCEQNLNHDAMYWYRQDPGQGLRLIYYSQIVNDFQKGDIAEGYSVSREKKESFPLTVTSAQKNPTAFYLCASTEGRANEKLFFGSGTQLSVL.

This sequence joins TRBV19 and TRBJ1-1, with D possibly matching TRBD1 (5 bases). Germline assignment: CDR1 LNHDA and CDR2 SQIVND (reference sequence). CDR3 length: 15 amino acids. Trimming pared 7 bases from V and 4 bases from J, leaving 19 bases between. Here the CDR3 DNA reads TGTGCCAGTAAGCCAGTAGACATCGGGGGCACTGAAGCTTTCTTT. It translates to CASKPVDIGGTEAFF.

The chain joins TRBV18 to TRBJ2-2; D is uncertain. CDR1 is KGHSH and CDR2 is LQKENI in the germline V gene. The CDR3 runs to 16 residues. Deletions cut 3 bases from V and 6 bases from J, with 17 bases between. Here the CDR3 reads CASSPLNHGSAGELFF. The CDR3 DNA is TGTGCCAGCTCACCTCTCAACCACGGTTCGGCCGGGGAGCTGTTTTTT.

The V and J genes are TRBV27 and TRBJ1-5; D is uncertain. The germline V gene encodes CDR1 MNHEY and CDR2 SMNVEV (reference sequence). The CDR3 sequence is 13 residues long. Trimming left V 5 bases short and J 3 bases short, with 8 bases between. CDR3 nucleotides: TGTGCCAGCAGTAGGGAGATCAATCAGCCCCAGCATTTT. Its translation is CASSREINQPQHF.

The chain has TRBV5-1 and TRBJ1-6, with 8 positions matching TRBD1. The CDR3 runs to 15 residues. The ends lost 4 bases at V and 3 bases at J; junction bases unmatched: 3. From germline, CDR1 is SGHRS and CDR2 YFSETQ. CDR3 DNA sequence: TGCGCCAGCAGCCCAGACAGGGGCTATAATTCACCCCTCCACTTT. It encodes CASSPDRGYNSPLHF.

CDR3 loop: CASSRRASSYEQYF. CDR3 nucleotide sequence: TGTGCCAGCAGCCGTCGAGCCTCCAGCTACGAGCAGTACTTC. The chain combines TRBV3-1 (or the pseudogene TRBV3-2) with TRBJ2-7; no reliable D call. Trimming stripped 4 bases from V and 3 bases from J, with 13 bases between. Germline-derived CDR1 and CDR2 are LGHDT and YNNKEL (reference sequence). The CDR3 sequence is 14 residues long.

This clone was observed a single time. The chain is built from TRBV5-6 and TRBJ1-2, with D possibly matching TRBD1 (6 bases). The CDR3 sequence is 13 residues long. The V and J ends lost 3 bases and 4 bases respectively, with 10 bases between them. From germline, CDR1 is SGHDT and CDR2 YYEEEE. This CDR3 is CASSSQGGYGYTF. CDR3 DNA: TGTGCCAGCAGCTCACAGGGAGGCTATGGCTACACCTTC.

The V gene is TRBV13, the J gene TRBJ1-1; no clear D gene. This CDR3 comprises 14 residues. Trimming pared 4 bases from V and 5 bases from J, leaving 14 bases between. Germline CDR1 and CDR2: PRHDT and FYEKMQ (reference sequence). CDR3 protein: CASSWRGGGTEAFF. The CDR3 nucleotides read TGTGCCAGCAGCTGGCGGGGAGGCGGGACTGAAGCTTTCTTT.

The V gene is TRBV29-1, the J gene TRBJ1-1; no firm D call. The germline gives CDR1 SQVTM, CDR2 ANQGSEA. The germline V and J ends were trimmed by 5 bases and 4 bases, with 11 bases remaining between them. The CDR3 totals 12 residues. Written as DNA, the CDR3 is TGCAGCGTTTCCGGTGTGGGCACTGAAGCTTTCTTT. The encoded protein is CSVSGVGTEAFF.

The rearrangement links TRBV2 to TRBJ1-5, with 8 bases aligning to TRBD1. This CDR3 is built from 15 residues. The trim removed 5 bases at V and 4 bases at J, leaving 7 bases unmatched. CDR1 and CDR2 from the germline V gene are SNHLY and FYNNEI. CDR3 in DNA: TGTGCCAGCAGTCTTCAGGGGGCGCCGAATCAGCCCCAGCATTTT. Translation: CASSLQGAPNQPQHF.

A single count supports this clone. This rearrangement joins TRBV6-5 to TRBJ1-5, with 9 bases matching TRBD1. CDR3 size: 16 residues. Germline V gene lookup returns CDR1 MNHEY and CDR2 SVGAGI. J gave up 4 bases and V 2 bases, and 6 bases lay outside the gene matches. In DNA, the CDR3 is TGTGCCAGCAGTTACCCACAGGGGGCTTATAATCAGCCCCAGCATTTT. Translating gives CASSYPQGAYNQPQHF.

The V call is TRBV30, the J call TRBJ2-7, with TRBD1 matching over 8 bases. V lost 0 bases and J lost 2; bases outside the gene matches: 15. Germline V lookup: CDR1 GTSNPN, CDR2 SVGIG (reference sequence). The CDR3 length is 18 residues. The chain's CDR3 is CAWSVRDRGRTKAYEQYF. The CDR3 DNA reads TGTGCCTGGAGTGTACGAGACAGGGGAAGAACAAAAGCCTACGAGCAGTACTTC.

V usage is TRBV9 and J usage is TRBJ1-2, with TRBD1 matching over 8 bases. V gave up 0 bases and J gave up 1 base; unmatched junction bases: 2. This CDR3 has 15 residues. CDR1 and CDR2 (germline): SGDLS, YYNGEE. CDR3 residues: CASSVGTGSNYGYTF. The DNA of the CDR3 is TGTGCCAGCAGCGTAGGGACAGGGAGTAACTATGGCTACACCTTC.

On this clone itself: Other nucleotide sequences from this sample produce the same CDR3. The chain links TRBV6-5 to TRBJ1-1; possible D gene TRBD1, 5 bases. The CDR3 covers 14 residues. The germline V and J ends were trimmed by 6 bases and 0 bases, with 11 bases remaining between them. Looked up from germline, CDR1 is MNHEY and CDR2 is SVGAGI. CDR3 region: CASSRDRLNTEAFF. DNA of the CDR3: TGTGCCAGCAGCCGGGACCGGTTGAACACTGAAGCTTTCTTT.

The V and J genes are TRBV12-3 or TRBV12-4 and TRBJ1-3; no firm D call. The CDR3 has 11 amino acids. V was pared by 6 bases and J by 6 bases, with 6 bases between. The CDR3 DNA is TGTGCCAGCAGCCCGACAAACACCATATATTTT. Translated, it gives CASSPTNTIYF.

The chain combines TRBV19 with TRBJ2-1; 11 nucleotides align to TRBD2. CDR1 is LNHDA, CDR2 SQIVND, per germline (reference sequence). J lost 2 bases, V lost 4 bases, and 1 base had no gene match. CDR3 length equals 15 residues. CDR3 sequence: CASSSSGGAYNEQFF. CDR3 nucleotides: TGTGCCAGTAGTAGTAGCGGGGGGGCCTACAATGAGCAGTTCTTC.

CDR3 in amino acids: CASSLGIDRAYGYTF. The CDR3 DNA reads TGTGCCAGCAGCTTAGGAATTGACAGGGCCTATGGCTACACCTTC. The chain has TRBV11-2 and TRBJ1-2; 7 bases fit TRBD1. CDR3 length equals 15 residues. Germline CDR1 is SGHAT and CDR2 is FQNNGV. V was clipped by 1 base and J by 4 bases; unmatched bases: 6.

In the case of this clone: Sequence at one end of the junction differs from germline and may be a read error. The chain has TRBV2 and TRBJ1-6, with 12 nucleotides matching TRBD1. The CDR3 has 12 amino acids. The germline V gene encodes CDR1 SNHLY and CDR2 FYNNEI. The CDR3 protein is CASSELGQGAYF. The CDR3 DNA reads as TGTGCCAGCAGTGAACTGGGACAGGGGGCTTACTTT.

This chain joins TRBV5-6 and TRBJ2-1; either TRBD1 or TRBD2 may supply D (5 bases each). Germline CDR1 is SGHDT and CDR2 is YYEEEE. Trimming stripped 1 base from V and 13 bases from J, with 21 bases between. This CDR3 is 15 amino acids long. Here the CDR3 reads CASSLIIGPRGDQFF. CDR3 DNA sequence: TGTGCCAGCAGCTTGATAATTGGCCCGAGGGGTGATCAGTTCTTC.

This chain links TRBV18 with TRBJ1-4, with D unclear. The CDR3 runs to 17 residues. Germline V CDR1 and CDR2: KGHSH, LQKENI. V dropped 3 bases and J dropped 8 bases, with 22 bases sitting between them. This CDR3 reads CASSPDSRANWEEKLFF. The CDR3 DNA sequence: TGTGCCAGCTCACCGGATTCGAGGGCAAACTGGGAGGAAAAACTGTTTTTT.

The chain uses TRBV6-6 and TRBJ2-3, with 12 bases matching TRBD2. The CDR3 is 17 residues long. Unmatched junction bases numbered 8, after V lost 5 bases and J lost 2 bases. The germline V gene encodes CDR1 MNHNY and CDR2 SVGAGI (reference sequence). Here the CDR3 reads CASSLGLAGPHTDTQYF. CDR3 in DNA: TGTGCCAGCAGTCTAGGACTAGCGGGGCCCCACACAGATACGCAGTATTTT.

V gene TRBV30 combines with J gene TRBJ1-1; D remains unclear. Germline V gene data show CDR1 as GTSNPN and CDR2 as SVGIG (reference sequence). V lost 4 bases and J 3 bases, leaving 15 bases between the germline ends. The CDR3 contains 14 residues. In DNA form, the CDR3 reads TGTGCCTGGAATGTGGGGAAATTGGACACTGAAGCTTTCTTT. It encodes CAWNVGKLDTEAFF.

The V call is TRBV6-5, the J call TRBJ1-3; D call uncertain. The CDR3 covers 14 residues. Germline V lookup: CDR1 MNHEY, CDR2 SVGAGI. The ends were cut back, 2 bases at V and 4 bases at J, with 9 bases in the middle. The CDR3 DNA reads TGTGCCAGCAGTTACGACCAGCCCGGAAACACCATATATTTT. The encoded protein is CASSYDQPGNTIYF.

The chain has TRBV5-1 and TRBJ1-4, with 7 bases that match TRBD1. The junction had 7 bases not matched to a gene; V was cut back by 4 bases and J by 4 bases. This CDR3 has 15 residues. The germline V gene has CDR1 SGHRS and CDR2 YFSETQ. CDR3 DNA: TGCGCCAGCAGCAGCGGACAGGAAGTTAATGAAAAACTGTTTTTT. Protein sequence: CASSSGQEVNEKLFF.

The chain is built from TRBV29-1 and TRBJ1-1; 7 nucleotides align to TRBD1. The CDR3 length is 17 residues. Unmatched junction bases numbered 16, after V lost 6 bases and J lost 0 bases. Germline lookup yields CDR1 SQVTM and CDR2 ANQGSEA. The CDR3 loop is CSVESDRALVMNTEAFF. The CDR3 DNA sequence: TGCAGCGTGGAGTCAGACAGGGCATTAGTAATGAACACTGAAGCTTTCTTT.

The V call is TRBV2, the J call TRBJ2-7, with TRBD1 as a possible D gene (6 bases). Germline CDR1 reads SNHLY; CDR2 reads FYNNEI. The CDR3 consists of 14 residues. Trimming stripped 6 bases from V and 1 base from J, with 13 bases between. The DNA for the CDR3 is TGTGCCAGCAGGGGGGCCCCAGGGTCCTACGAGCAGTACTTC. Its translation: CASRGAPGSYEQYF.

The chain uses TRBV5-6 and TRBJ2-2; no firm D call. The CDR3 is 15 amino acids. V was pared by 4 bases and J by 2 bases, with 12 bases between. CDR1 and CDR2 (germline): SGHDT, YYEEEE. The DNA of the CDR3 is TGTGCCAGCAGCGATTTAAAAAGAAACACCGGGGAGCTGTTTTTT. It is translated as CASSDLKRNTGELFF.

This rearrangement joins TRBV10-1 to TRBJ2-3; no reliable D call. In germline, CDR1 is WNHNN, CDR2 SYGVQD (reference sequence). Trimming pared 4 bases from V and 7 bases from J, leaving 6 bases between. This CDR3 comprises 11 residues. The CDR3 DNA reads TGCGCCAGCAGTGTAACCAATACGCAGTATTTT. This codes for CASSVTNTQYF.

V is TRBV6-5 and J is TRBJ1-2; 8 nucleotides agree with TRBD1. V gave up 5 bases and J gave up 4 bases; unmatched junction bases: 6. Germline assignment: CDR1 MNHEY and CDR2 SVGAGI. CDR3 length: 14 residues. The CDR3 is CASSRTGQLYGYTF. In nucleotides, the CDR3 is TGTGCCAGCAGTCGGACAGGGCAACTCTATGGCTACACCTTC.

V usage is TRBV6-5 and J usage is TRBJ2-7; D perhaps matches TRBD2 (7 bases). Germline-derived CDR1 and CDR2 are MNHEY and SVGAGI. V was clipped by 2 bases and J by 5 bases, with 16 bases between them. This CDR3 comprises 15 residues. For the CDR3, the DNA is TGTGCCAGCAGTTACCCTCGTCGCGGGGGCAACGAGCAGTACTTC. It translates to CASSYPRRGGNEQYF.